Presented here are 29 T cell receptor beta chains from one specimen sequenced in a study of blood T cell repertoires in COVID-19. The assay was immunoSEQ multiplex PCR, and TCRdb's table has in-frame clones only and misses some. The sample yields more than 150,000 clones, 60% to 80% seen once. The specimen was peripheral blood. The receptors were sampled from a woman aged 70 to 79 with acute or convalescent COVID-19.

V and J are TRBV27 and TRBJ2-1; D unresolved. CDR3 length: 15 residues. Trimming took off 2 bases at V and 0 bases at J, with 8 bases between the two ends. Germline-derived CDR1 and CDR2 are MNHEY and SMNVEV (reference sequence). The CDR3 is CASSLGSSSYNEQFF. In DNA, the CDR3 is TGTGCCAGCAGTTTAGGTTCCAGCTCCTACAATGAGCAGTTCTTC.

In its sample, this clone was seen once. This chain links TRBV27 with TRBJ2-7; weak D call: TRBD2 (6 bases). This CDR3 contains 15 residues. Between the trimmed V and J ends, which lost 2 bases and 1 base, there was a span of 12 bases. Germline CDR1 and CDR2: MNHEY and SMNVEV (reference sequence). This CDR3 is CASSLAGGQSYEQYF. CDR3 nucleotides: TGTGCCAGCAGTTTAGCCGGAGGGCAATCCTACGAGCAGTACTTC.

The rearrangement joins TRBV9 to TRBJ1-6, with D maybe TRBD1 (6 bases). Germline V gene data show CDR1 as SGDLS and CDR2 as YYNGEE. With 1 base removed from V and 6 bases from J, the gap between germline ends came to 17 bases. The CDR3 length is 17 residues. The CDR3, as DNA: TGTGCCAGCAGCGTATCTACAGGGCGGAGTAGTAATTCACCCCTCCACTTT. Its protein is CASSVSTGRSSNSPLHF. Using reference TRBV9 and TRBJ1-6 for the parts outside the CDR3, the full variable domain is DSGVTQTPKHLITATGQRVTLRCSPRSGDLSVYWYQQSLDQGLQFLIQYYNGEERAKGNILERFSAQQFPDLHSELNLSSLELGDSALYFCASSVSTGRSSNSPLHFGNGTRLTVT.

This clone has just a few counts. The genes are TRBV6-5 and TRBJ2-2; maybe TRBD2 (5 bases). In germline, CDR1 is MNHEY, CDR2 SVGAGI. This CDR3 is built from 14 residues. The CDR3 sequence: CVAGGTSNTGELFF. The DNA for the CDR3 is TGTGTCGCGGGCGGCACCTCAAACACCGGGGAGCTGTTTTTT.

A few counts support this clone. The chain combines TRBV30 with TRBJ2-5; 7 nucleotides agree with TRBD2. The J segment lost 2 bases and the V segment lost 4 bases, leaving 7 bases of the junction unmatched. The CDR3 has 14 residues. Per the germline V gene, CDR1 is GTSNPN and CDR2 is SVGIG (reference sequence). The CDR3: CAWKRDYPQETQYF. Written as DNA, the CDR3 is TGTGCCTGGAAACGGGACTACCCGCAAGAGACCCAGTACTTC.

The V gene is TRBV7-2, the J gene TRBJ2-5; 7 nucleotides align to TRBD2. The CDR3 loop spans 15 amino acids. The germline V gene has CDR1 SGHTA and CDR2 FQGNSA. Germline trimming cut 2 bases from V and 5 bases from J; bases unmatched to any gene: 8. CDR3 amino acids: CASSLIWGGMETQYF. The CDR3, as DNA: TGTGCCAGCAGCTTAATCTGGGGGGGGATGGAGACCCAGTACTTC.

This clone was picked up a small number of times. The chain recombines TRBV10-1 with TRBJ1-3; D is possibly TRBD1 (5 bases). Germline assignment: CDR1 WNHNN and CDR2 SYGVQD (reference sequence). V was cut by 4 bases and J by 2 bases, with 9 bases left in between. CDR3 length: 14 residues. For the CDR3, the DNA is TGCGCCAGCAGTGGACAGACTCCTGGAAACACCATATATTTT. This encodes CASSGQTPGNTIYF.

This clone was detected only once. V gene TRBV7-9 combines with J gene TRBJ1-6, with D maybe TRBD1 (5 bases). The CDR3 has 13 amino acids. Per germline, CDR1 SEHNR and CDR2 FQNEAQ (reference sequence). Trimming pared 5 bases from V and 13 bases from J, leaving 15 bases between. This CDR3 is CASSRSRDSPLHF. The CDR3 DNA follows: TGTGCCAGCAGCCGATCCCGGGACTCCCCCCTCCACTTT.

The V call is TRBV20-1, the J call TRBJ2-7; 7 bases line up with TRBD2. Germline V lookup: CDR1 DFQATT, CDR2 SNEGSKA (reference sequence). V shed 3 bases, J shed 5 bases, and the junction held 7 bases outside the gene matches. The CDR3 loop spans 13 amino acids. CDR3 region: CSASSGGANEQYF. In DNA, the CDR3 is TGCAGTGCTAGTTCGGGGGGAGCTAACGAGCAGTACTTC.

The rearrangement joins TRBV3-1 (or the pseudogene TRBV3-2) to TRBJ2-3, with 8 bases matching TRBD2. Germline V CDR1 and CDR2: LGHDT, YNNKEL (reference sequence). The CDR3 length is 16 residues. The trim removed 4 bases at V and 1 base at J, leaving 7 bases unmatched. This CDR3 reads CASSPNRREGTDTQYF. The CDR3 nucleotides are TGTGCCAGCAGCCCCAATCGGCGGGAGGGCACAGATACGCAGTATTTT.

The chain couples TRBV21-1 to TRBJ1-5. TRBV21-1 is reported as a pseudogene. The CDR3 consists of 16 residues. The CDR3 DNA reads TGTGCCAGCACCGATTTAGTCAAGCGTGGAAATCAGCCCCAGCATTTT. As protein: CASTDLVKRGNQPQHF.

There are a few counts of this clone. The chain links TRBV7-9 to TRBJ2-5, with 7 nucleotides matching TRBD2. V lost 7 bases and J lost 5; bases outside the gene matches: 10. The CDR3 consists of 14 residues. CDR1 and CDR2 (germline): SEHNR, FQNEAQ (reference sequence). CDR3 bases: TGTGCCAGCACCCTAAGTACTAGCGTGGAGACCCAGTACTTC. Translating gives CASTLSTSVETQYF.

The chain is built from TRBV23-1 and TRBJ2-1; possibly TRBD2 for D (6 bases). TRBV23-1 is annotated as an ORF whose role is uncertain. V lost 8 bases, J lost 16 bases, and 21 bases lay in between. This CDR3 has 12 residues. CDR3: CASLPGRPLTFF. For the CDR3, the DNA is TGCGCCAGCCTACCCGGGAGACCTCTAACATTCTTC.

This clone appeared once. V and J are TRBV11-1 and TRBJ2-2, with 7 bases that match TRBD2. V trimming: 7 bases; J trimming: 4 bases; junction bases outside the gene matches: 9. The CDR3 runs 15 residues. The germline CDR1 and CDR2 sequences are SGHAT and FQDESV (reference sequence). As DNA, the CDR3 is TGTGCCAGCACCCCTAGGGAGGGCCTCACCGGGGAGCTGTTTTTT. Translated: CASTPREGLTGELFF.

The chain links TRBV21-1 to TRBJ2-1; whether TRBD2, the table's D call, matches the DNA was not checked. TRBV21-1 is an annotated pseudogene. The CDR3 has 16 amino acids. CDR3 in DNA: TGTGCCAGCAGCACAAAACTAGCGGTTCCCTACAATGAGCAGTTCTTC. This sequence encodes CASSTKLAVPYNEQFF.

The chain recombines TRBV5-5 with TRBJ1-1; TRBD1 is a possible D gene (6 bases). Trimming cost V 5 bases and J 6 bases, with 20 bases left between them. There are 15 residues in the CDR3. CDR1 is SGHKS and CDR2 is YYEKEE in the germline V gene (reference sequence). The CDR3 protein is CASRMGLNRVAEAFF. The CDR3 bases are TGTGCCAGCAGGATGGGGCTAAACAGGGTCGCTGAAGCTTTCTTT.

The chain links TRBV6-1 to TRBJ1-5; the match to TRBD1 covers 8 bases. The CDR3 totals 16 residues. Trimming took 3 bases from V and 0 from J; bases not matched to a gene: 4. Germline CDR1 MNHNS, CDR2 SASEGT. CDR3 region: CASSDRGPYSNQPQHF. In nucleotides, the CDR3 is TGTGCCAGCAGTGACAGGGGGCCCTATAGCAATCAGCCCCAGCATTTT.

The chain joins TRBV20-1 to TRBJ2-1; a possible D gene is TRBD2 (6 bases). V was cut by 3 bases and J by 2 bases, with 17 bases left in between. Germline CDR1 is DFQATT and CDR2 is SNEGSKA (reference sequence). The CDR3 covers 16 residues. In DNA form, the CDR3 reads TGCAGTGCTAGTATCCGGGACTTAGGGGCCTACAATGAGCAGTTCTTC. Its translation: CSASIRDLGAYNEQFF.

This chain links TRBV18 with TRBJ2-1; TRBD1 might be the D (5 bases). The V and J ends lost 4 bases and 10 bases respectively, with 11 bases between them. In germline, CDR1 is KGHSH, CDR2 LQKENI. This CDR3 is 12 amino acids long. CDR3 amino acids: CASSQGRTEQFF. The CDR3 DNA follows: TGTGCCAGCTCACAGGGTAGGACAGAGCAGTTCTTC.

In its sample, this clone was seen once. The V and J genes are TRBV6-2 or TRBV6-3 and TRBJ2-1; 14 bases agree with TRBD2. The V and J ends lost 4 bases and 8 bases, in that order; junction bases with no gene match: 7. Germline V lookup: CDR1 MNHEY, CDR2 SVGEGT. CDR3 length: 16 amino acids. In DNA, the CDR3 is TGTGCCAGCAGTTTGGGACTAGCGGGAGTGGGGGATGAGCAGTTCTTC. This encodes CASSLGLAGVGDEQFF.

The chain's CDR3 is CASSIGAAEANYGYTF. The CDR3, as DNA: TGTGCCAGTAGTATAGGAGCAGCGGAGGCTAACTATGGCTACACCTTC. The chain employs TRBV19 and TRBJ1-2; D is undetermined. The CDR3 has 16 amino acids. Germline-derived CDR1 and CDR2 are LNHDA and SQIVND (reference sequence). V was pared by 1 base and J by 0 bases, with 12 bases between.

In DNA, the CDR3 is TGCGCCAGCAGCTATTCGGCAGGGAACACTGAAGCTTTCTTT. This encodes CASSYSAGNTEAFF. This chain uses TRBV5-1 with TRBJ1-1; unclear D gene. This CDR3 contains 14 residues. With 3 bases removed from V and 1 base from J, the gap between germline ends came to 10 bases. Germline CDR1 and CDR2: SGHRS and YFSETQ.

The chain employs TRBV7-8 and TRBJ2-1, with 7 nucleotides matching TRBD2. This CDR3 is 15 amino acids long. V shed 1 base, J shed 4 bases, and the junction held 4 bases outside the gene matches. Germline values: CDR1 SGHVS, CDR2 FQNEAQ. The CDR3 loop reads CASSLGGGMYNEQFF. The DNA of the CDR3 is TGTGCCAGCAGCTTAGGGGGAGGGATGTACAATGAGCAGTTCTTC.

The genes are TRBV21-1 and TRBJ2-5; the DNA was not compared with TRBD2, the D call given in the table. TRBV21-1 corresponds to a pseudogene. This CDR3 is built from 15 residues. The CDR3, as DNA: TGTGCCAGCAGCAATAGGGAGGGGAGAGAAGAGACCCAGTACTTC. Protein: CASSNREGREETQYF.

The chain has TRBV5-4 and TRBJ2-1; D possibly corresponds to TRBD2 (6 bases). This CDR3 has 14 amino acids. The germline V and J ends were trimmed by 4 bases and 1 base, with 9 bases remaining between them. CDR1 is SGHNT and CDR2 is YYREEE in the germline V gene (reference sequence). The CDR3 DNA reads TGTGCCAGCAGCACGGGAGTGTCCTACAATGAGCAGTTCTTC. Protein sequence: CASSTGVSYNEQFF.

The rearrangement links TRBV18 to TRBJ1-2; 9 bases fit TRBD1. The J segment lost 1 base and the V segment lost 4 bases, leaving 7 bases of the junction unmatched. The CDR3 runs 16 residues. Germline V gene lookup returns CDR1 KGHSH and CDR2 LQKENI. Here the CDR3 DNA reads TGTGCCAGCTCACAGGACAGGGGAGGTATTAACTATGGCTACACCTTC. Translation gives CASSQDRGGINYGYTF.

This clone was detected ten times or more. This rearrangement joins TRBV18 to TRBJ1-6; TRBD1 matches 8 bases. Trimming at V came to 3 bases and at J to 8 bases, leaving 6 bases not matched to a gene. Germline V lookup: CDR1 KGHSH, CDR2 LQKENI. The CDR3 runs to 15 residues. The CDR3 DNA sequence: TGTGCCAGCTCACCCGGGACAGGATCTTATTCACCCCTCCACTTT. It codes for CASSPGTGSYSPLHF.

This clone was counted between two and nine times. The gene calls are TRBV19 and TRBJ2-2, with 11 bases that match TRBD1. The CDR3 sequence is 16 residues long. CDR1 and CDR2 (germline): LNHDA, SQIVND (reference sequence). The trim removed 5 bases at V and 7 bases at J, leaving 9 bases unmatched. CDR3 nucleotide sequence: TGTGCCAGTAGTTCCAGGACAGGGGGCGCAGACGGGGAGCTGTTTTTT. Its protein product is CASSSRTGGADGELFF.

The rearrangement uses TRBV7-6 and TRBJ1-1; 7 bases are a match to TRBD1. Trimming removed 1 base from V and 8 bases from J; junction bases left unmatched: 7. The CDR3 runs 14 residues. The germline CDR1 and CDR2 sequences are SGHVS and FNYEAQ. The CDR3 DNA reads TGTGCCAGCAGCTTAGGGGGACAGAGCTTCGAAGCTTTCTTT. Translation: CASSLGGQSFEAFF.